These 26 T cell receptor beta chains were all obtained from the same sample, sequenced in a study of shared clonotypes between healthy human individuals. The table came from immunoSEQ multiplex PCR; TCRdb's copy has only in-frame clones and leaves some out. Here the sample spans fewer than 550,000 clones, about three quarters being singletons. Material: PBMCs. Receptors originate from a woman aged 35 to 49 in good health. Some clones in this sample may be carry-over from other donors' samples.

This sequence joins TRBV7-2 and TRBJ1-4; 7 nucleotides line up with TRBD1. The V and J ends lost 6 bases and 4 bases, in that order; junction bases with no gene match: 5. The CDR3 has 14 amino acids. Per germline, CDR1 SGHTA and CDR2 FQGNSA. The CDR3 spells CASRRDRYNEKLFF. The CDR3, as DNA: TGTGCCAGCAGGCGGGACAGATATAATGAAAAACTGTTTTTT.

The chain employs TRBV6-5 and TRBJ2-2; the match to TRBD2 covers 12 bases. The CDR3 has 15 residues. The V gene's germline CDR1 is MNHEY and CDR2 SVGAGI. With V trimmed by 8 bases and J by 7 bases, 8 bases remained unmatched. The CDR3 region has the DNA TGTGCCAGCCGAAGACTAGCGGGAGAAATCGGGGAGCTGTTTTTT. Translating it yields CASRRLAGEIGELFF.

Ten or more counts support this clone. The chain combines TRBV7-9 with TRBJ2-1; 12 bases agree with TRBD2. From germline, CDR1 is SEHNR and CDR2 FQNEAQ (reference sequence). V shed 5 bases, J shed 4 bases, and the junction held 12 bases outside the gene matches. The CDR3 length is 18 residues. CDR3 region: CASSPRLAGDIRYNEQFF. CDR3 sequence (DNA): TGTGCCAGCAGCCCGCGACTAGCGGGAGACATTAGGTACAATGAGCAGTTCTTC.

The chain recombines TRBV4-2 with TRBJ1-2; TRBD1 agrees at 8 bases. Germline V gives CDR1 LGHNA, CDR2 YNFKEQ. This CDR3 has 14 amino acids. Unmatched junction bases numbered 8, after V lost 1 base and J lost 10 bases. The CDR3 nucleotides read TGTGCCAGCAGCCAAGGTGGGGACAGGTTGACCTACACCTTC. It translates to CASSQGGDRLTYTF.

V is TRBV4-1 and J is TRBJ2-7, with D uncertain. The V end was cut by 3 bases, the J end by 4 bases, with 10 bases between. This CDR3 region has 13 residues. Germline CDR1 and CDR2: MGHRA and YSYEKL. CDR3 in amino acids: CASSHLLRYEQYF. The CDR3 coding sequence is TGCGCCAGCAGCCACCTTCTGAGATACGAGCAGTACTTC.

This sequence joins TRBV7-3 and TRBJ1-1, with D hard to call. V lost 9 bases to trimming and J lost 3 bases, with 14 bases between them. This CDR3 comprises 13 residues. The germline CDR1 and CDR2 sequences are SGHTA and FQGTGA. The CDR3 region has the DNA TGTGCCAGTAAGATCGGTTTGGACACTGAAGCTTTCTTT. Protein product: CASKIGLDTEAFF.

The sample holds a few counts of this clone. The chain couples TRBV28 to TRBJ1-1; D call uncertain. Trimming took 7 bases from V and 0 from J, leaving 9 bases between them. Germline values: CDR1 MDHEN, CDR2 SYDVKM. This CDR3 is built from 13 residues. The CDR3 sequence: CASKDPMNTEAFF. The CDR3 DNA reads TGTGCCAGCAAGGACCCCATGAACACTGAAGCTTTCTTT.

The chain links TRBV2 to TRBJ1-1, with D possibly TRBD1 on 5 matching bases. The CDR3 contains 12 residues. The germline V gene encodes CDR1 SNHLY and CDR2 FYNNEI. The germline V and J ends were trimmed by 7 bases and 1 base, with 7 bases remaining between them. In DNA, the CDR3 is TGTGCCAGCAAGGGGTGGAACACTGAAGCTTTCTTT. It is translated as CASKGWNTEAFF.

V is TRBV25-1 and J is TRBJ2-1; D remains ambiguous. Germline CDR1 and CDR2: MGHDK and SYGVNS. The CDR3 is 18 residues long. Trimming removed 1 base at V and 5 bases at J, with 21 bases between. The CDR3 protein is CASSESPRRTHAHNEQFF. CDR3 nucleotides: TGTGCCAGCAGTGAATCGCCGCGACGCACGCATGCCCACAATGAGCAGTTCTTC.

This clone occurred a few times. The chain combines TRBV5-1 with TRBJ1-1; TRBD1 matches 8 bases. Germline values: CDR1 SGHRS, CDR2 YFSETQ. V shed 4 bases, J shed 6 bases, and the junction held 5 bases outside the gene matches. The CDR3 runs to 13 residues. CDR3 in amino acids: CASSQGARAEAFF. The DNA for the CDR3 is TGCGCCAGCAGCCAGGGGGCTAGGGCTGAAGCTTTCTTT. The complete variable domain, with remaining parts taken from reference TRBV5-1 and TRBJ1-1, reads KAGVTQTPRYLIKTRGQQVTLSCSPISGHRSVSWYQQTPGQGLQFLFEYFSETQRNKGNFPGRFSGRQFSNSRSEMNVSTLELGDSALYLCASSQGARAEAFFGQGTRLTVV.

The chain employs TRBV18 and TRBJ2-7; the match to TRBD2 covers 7 bases. The V and J ends lost 1 base and 2 bases, in that order; junction bases with no gene match: 2. CDR3 size: 14 residues. Germline assignment: CDR1 KGHSH and CDR2 LQKENI. CDR3 in amino acids: CASSPQRDAYEQYF. CDR3 in DNA: TGTGCCAGCTCACCACAGCGGGACGCCTACGAGCAGTACTTC.

CDR3 amino acids: CASSTKGEPQHF. In nucleotides, the CDR3 is TGTGCCAGTAGTACTAAGGGGGAGCCCCAGCATTTT. The V gene is TRBV19, the J gene TRBJ1-5; tentatively, D is TRBD1 (6 bases). V dropped 4 bases and J dropped 8 bases, with 9 bases sitting between them. Germline lookup yields CDR1 LNHDA and CDR2 SQIVND (reference sequence). The CDR3 extends over 12 amino acids.

This chain connects TRBV9 to TRBJ1-4, with TRBD1 as a possible D gene (6 bases). This CDR3 has 14 amino acids. Per germline, CDR1 SGDLS and CDR2 YYNGEE. V was pared by 3 bases and J by 8 bases, with 14 bases between. CDR3 coding DNA: TGTGCCAGCAGCGCGGGGGGGCTCGGCGAAAAACTGTTTTTT. Translating gives CASSAGGLGEKLFF.

The chain couples TRBV7-2 to TRBJ2-5, with D perhaps TRBD1 (5 bases). Germline lookup yields CDR1 SGHTA and CDR2 FQGNSA. The CDR3 covers 13 residues. Trimming took off 5 bases at V and 7 bases at J, with 14 bases between the two ends. Here the CDR3 reads CASSTGGVSTQYF. The CDR3 DNA reads as TGTGCCAGCAGCACAGGTGGGGTATCGACCCAGTACTTC.

The table lists this clone with many counts. The J gene is TRBJ2-1, the V gene TRBV6-4; 8 bases match TRBD2. CDR3 size: 14 residues. In germline, CDR1 is MRHNA, CDR2 SNTAGT. Trimming removed 2 bases from V and 10 bases from J; junction bases left unmatched: 7. CDR3 in amino acids: CASSDGSGSGEQFF. The CDR3 nucleotides read TGTGCCAGCAGTGACGGGAGCGGGAGCGGGGAGCAGTTCTTC.

The rearrangement uses TRBV19 and TRBJ1-4; D not resolved. The CDR3 covers 15 residues. V dropped 9 bases and J dropped 8 bases, with 22 bases sitting between them. The germline V gene encodes CDR1 LNHDA and CDR2 SQIVND (reference sequence). CDR3 sequence: CASASQTGRKEKLFF. The CDR3 region has the DNA TGTGCCAGCGCCTCCCAAACCGGACGGAAAGAAAAACTGTTTTTT.

The chain is built from TRBV7-9 and TRBJ2-3; D is uncertain. The CDR3 extends over 12 amino acids. The ends were cut back, 5 bases at V and 3 bases at J, with 6 bases in the middle. Germline V lookup: CDR1 SEHNR, CDR2 FQNEAQ (reference sequence). The CDR3 loop reads CASSLQTDTQYF. CDR3 coding DNA: TGTGCCAGCAGCCTGCAAACAGATACGCAGTATTTT.

The gene calls are TRBV7-9 and TRBJ1-1; a weak D match, TRBD1 (6 bases). Germline V gene lookup returns CDR1 SEHNR and CDR2 FQNEAQ (reference sequence). This CDR3 spans 15 amino acids. The germline V and J ends were trimmed by 2 bases and 1 base, with 11 bases remaining between them. The CDR3 bases are TGTGCCAGCAGCTTACTGCAGGGGCCGAACACTGAAGCTTTCTTT. As protein: CASSLLQGPNTEAFF. The full variable domain, completed using reference TRBV7-9 and TRBJ1-1, is DTGVSQNPRHKITKRGQNVTFRCDPISEHNRLYWYRQTLGQGPEFLTYFQNEAQLEKSRLLSDRFSAERPKGSFSTLEIQRTEQGDSAMYLCASSLLQGPNTEAFFGQGTRLTVV.

V usage is TRBV6-5 and J usage is TRBJ2-3, with D possibly matching TRBD1 (5 bases). Germline V gene data show CDR1 as MNHEY and CDR2 as SVGAGI. The ends were cut back, 4 bases at V and 7 bases at J, with 6 bases in the middle. This CDR3 is 11 amino acids long. The chain's CDR3 is CASSSGHTQYF. In DNA, the CDR3 is TGTGCCAGCAGTTCAGGGCATACGCAGTATTTT.

The chain uses TRBV25-1 and TRBJ2-3; D may be TRBD2 (6 bases). Germline assignment: CDR1 MGHDK and CDR2 SYGVNS. This CDR3 contains 15 residues. Trimming took 0 bases from V and 4 from J, leaving 11 bases between them. For the CDR3, the DNA is TGTGCCAGCAGTGAATATAACGGGAGCCCAGATACGCAGTATTTT. This gives the protein CASSEYNGSPDTQYF.

The chain carries TRBV7-6 and TRBJ2-7; 12 bases match TRBD1. Unmatched junction bases numbered 9, after V lost 8 bases and J lost 4 bases. The length of the CDR3 is 15 residues. Germline V gives CDR1 SGHVS, CDR2 FNYEAQ. CDR3: CASAPGTGGGYEQYF. The CDR3 bases are TGTGCCAGCGCCCCCGGGACAGGGGGCGGATACGAGCAGTACTTC. The variable domain in full, with the rest retrieved from reference TRBV7-6 and TRBJ2-7, is GAGVSQSPRYKVTKRGQDVALRCDPISGHVSLYWYRQALGQGPEFLTYFNYEAQQDKSGLPNDRFSAERPEGSISTLTIQRTEQRDSAMYRCASAPGTGGGYEQYFGPGTRLTVT.

V usage is TRBV25-1 and J usage is TRBJ2-5; D unresolved. Trimming removed 7 bases from V and 3 bases from J, with 18 bases in between. Germline CDR1 reads MGHDK; CDR2 reads SYGVNS. This CDR3 is 15 amino acids long. CDR3 coding DNA: TGTGCCAGCACCTCTGAGGTATGGGGTGAAGAGACCCAGTACTTC. Translating it yields CASTSEVWGEETQYF.

V and J are TRBV27 and TRBJ1-2; D gene unclear. Between the trimmed V and J ends, which lost 4 bases and 2 bases, there was a span of 5 bases. The CDR3 sequence is 12 residues long. Germline V gene lookup returns CDR1 MNHEY and CDR2 SMNVEV (reference sequence). Here the CDR3 reads CASSSQNYGYTF. The CDR3 DNA reads as TGTGCCAGCAGTTCACAAAACTATGGCTACACCTTC.

J is TRBJ1-2 and V is TRBV29-1; 7 bases are shared with TRBD1. Germline lookup yields CDR1 SQVTM and CDR2 ANQGSEA. V lost 3 bases and J lost 3; bases outside the gene matches: 7. The CDR3 contains 14 residues. The CDR3 DNA reads TGCAGCGTTGACATGGGAGGGGGCTACTATGGCTACACCTTC. Translated: CSVDMGGGYYGYTF.

The V gene is TRBV11-3, the J gene TRBJ2-3, with D uncertain. Germline V gene lookup returns CDR1 SGHNT and CDR2 YENEEA. V was shortened by 5 bases and J by 6 bases, with 9 bases between the two germline ends. CDR3 size: 12 residues. The CDR3, as DNA: TGTGCCAGCAGCGTAGTGGACGATACGCAGTATTTT. This encodes CASSVVDDTQYF.

This clone has only a few counts. The V gene is TRBV25-1, the J gene TRBJ1-2; a possible D gene is TRBD1 (5 bases). The CDR3 has 14 residues. CDR1 is MGHDK, CDR2 SYGVNS, per germline. Trimming shortened V by 3 bases and J by 2 bases, and 10 bases separated the two germline ends. CDR3 nucleotide sequence: TGTGCCAGCAGTGAGTTGACAGAAAACTATGGCTACACCTTC. It translates to CASSELTENYGYTF.